The 9 T cell receptor beta chains presented below share a single source sample, sequenced in a study of T cell responses to AZD1222 COVID-19 vaccine. The assay was immunoSEQ multiplex PCR, and TCRdb's table has in-frame clones only and misses some. Altogether 100,000 to 130,000 clones are present, 89% being singletons, with the ten largest covering roughly 7%. The source was peripheral blood, collected on day 0 of AZD1222 vaccination. The receptors shown here come from an adult in good health.

The gene calls are TRBV9 and TRBJ1-4, with a weak D call TRBD1 (5 bases). This CDR3 is built from 15 residues. CDR1 and CDR2 from the germline V gene are SGDLS and YYNGEE. Trimming pared 3 bases from V and 0 bases from J, leaving 9 bases between. CDR3 in amino acids: CASSGTGATNEKLFF. For the CDR3, the DNA is TGTGCCAGCAGCGGGACGGGGGCAACTAATGAAAAACTGTTTTTT.

The gene calls are TRBV30 and TRBJ1-5; tentatively, D is TRBD1 (5 bases). Germline CDR1 reads GTSNPN; CDR2 reads SVGIG (reference sequence). This CDR3 spans 12 amino acids. The ends were cut back, 1 base at V and 8 bases at J, with 9 bases in the middle. The CDR3 coding sequence is TGTGCCTGGAGTGGGCAGGGCAAGCCCCAGCATTTT. This codes for CAWSGQGKPQHF.

This rearrangement joins TRBV10-3 to TRBJ2-7; D remains ambiguous. Trimming cost V 6 bases and J 2 bases, with 8 bases left between them. This CDR3 spans 12 amino acids. Germline V CDR1 and CDR2: ENHRY, SYGVKD. CDR3: CAISGTTYEQYF. The CDR3, as DNA: TGTGCCATCAGCGGAACGACCTACGAGCAGTACTTC.

J is TRBJ1-2 and V is TRBV28; 9 bases agree with TRBD1. The V gene's germline CDR1 is MDHEN and CDR2 SYDVKM. The CDR3 is 15 residues long. The J segment lost 4 bases and the V segment lost 4 bases, leaving 7 bases of the junction unmatched. CDR3 residues: CASSSVGDRAYGYTF. CDR3 nucleotides: TGTGCCAGCAGTTCCGTGGGGGACAGGGCCTATGGCTACACCTTC.

The chain joins TRBV27 to TRBJ2-1; D gene ambiguous. The CDR3 runs to 13 residues. Per germline, CDR1 MNHEY and CDR2 SMNVEV (reference sequence). Trimming shortened V by 2 bases and J by 5 bases, and 7 bases separated the two germline ends. For the CDR3, the DNA is TGTGCCAGCAGTTTAACGTGGGACAATGAGCAGTTCTTC. This gives the protein CASSLTWDNEQFF.

The chain carries TRBV10-2 and TRBJ1-2, with 9 bases that match TRBD1. The trim removed 6 bases at V and 2 bases at J, leaving 7 bases unmatched. The germline gives CDR1 WSHSY, CDR2 SAAADI. The CDR3 contains 15 residues. CDR3 region: CASRTGTGSNYGYTF. The CDR3 nucleotides are TGCGCCAGCAGGACTGGGACAGGGTCCAACTATGGCTACACCTTC.

The chain joins TRBV28 to TRBJ2-7; 9 positions match TRBD1. The trim removed 1 base at V and 3 bases at J, leaving 4 bases unmatched. From germline, CDR1 is MDHEN and CDR2 SYDVKM. The CDR3 extends over 15 amino acids. For the CDR3, the DNA is TGTGCCAGCAGTTTATATCCGACAGGGGGCTACGAGCAGTACTTC. This codes for CASSLYPTGGYEQYF. Combining the CDR3 with reference TRBV28 and TRBJ2-7 gives the whole variable domain DVKVTQSSRYLVKRTGEKVFLECVQDMDHENMFWYRQDPGLGLRLIYFSYDVKMKEKGDIPEGYSVSREKKERFSLILESASTNQTSMYLCASSLYPTGGYEQYFGPGTRLTVT.

The CDR3 is CASSSTSSDRAVEQYF. CDR3 in DNA: TGTGCCAGCAGCTCAACTTCCTCGGACAGGGCGGTCGAGCAGTACTTC. J is TRBJ2-7 and V is TRBV5-5, with 8 bases lining up with TRBD1. Trimming at V came to 3 bases and at J to 6 bases, leaving 14 bases not matched to a gene. The length of the CDR3 is 16 residues. Germline values: CDR1 SGHKS, CDR2 YYEKEE (reference sequence).

The rearrangement uses TRBV14 and TRBJ1-4, with D possibly being TRBD1 (5 bases). V dropped 5 bases and J dropped 3 bases, with 13 bases sitting between them. There are 15 residues in the CDR3. CDR1 is SGHDN, CDR2 FVKESK, per germline. The CDR3 loop reads CASSVQGSANEKLFF. The CDR3 nucleotides read TGTGCCAGCAGCGTGCAGGGCTCTGCTAATGAAAAACTGTTTTTT.